Only one count was recorded for the clone carrying this TCR beta chain. This record belongs to a study of monozygotic twins with cystic fibrosis. Data came from immunoSEQ multiplex PCR; TCRdb stores just in-frame clones and leaves some out. The sample consists of about 36,000 clones, approximately 90% of them appearing once. Sequencing was performed on blood. This sequence was found in a boy between 2 and 10 years old with cystic fibrosis.

The CDR3 DNA reads TGTGCCAGCAGTGAATTGGCAGGAGGAGCTTTCTTT. This codes for CASSELAGGAFF. The chain joins TRBV6-1 to TRBJ1-1, with unresolved D. The ends were cut back, 2 bases at V and 10 bases at J, with 11 bases in the middle. In germline, CDR1 is MNHNS, CDR2 SASEGT. The CDR3 covers 12 residues.